This entry concerns a single T cell receptor beta chain. There are 17 residues in the CDR3. Trimming cost V 0 bases and J 4 bases; bases outside gene matches: 9. Germline V gene sequence: CDR1 SGHAT, CDR2 FQDESV (reference sequence). This entry belongs to a study of OX40 agonist ivuxolimab in advanced cancers. Clones were sequenced by immunoSEQ multiplex PCR, and TCRdb holds only the in-frame ones, with some missing. The sample lists about 79,000 clones, about 88% occurring once. The material sequenced was CD4+ or CD8+ T cells sorted from blood, taken in a trial of the OX40 agonist ivuxolimab. This sequence was found in an adult with an advanced solid tumor such as melanoma, head and neck, liver or kidney cancer. The rearrangement uses TRBV11-1 and TRBJ2-5; 9 bases align to TRBD2. CDR3 coding DNA: TGTGCCAGCAGCTTAGCTAGCGGGAGTTATTCTGGAGAGACCCAGTACTTC. It encodes CASSLASGSYSGETQYF.